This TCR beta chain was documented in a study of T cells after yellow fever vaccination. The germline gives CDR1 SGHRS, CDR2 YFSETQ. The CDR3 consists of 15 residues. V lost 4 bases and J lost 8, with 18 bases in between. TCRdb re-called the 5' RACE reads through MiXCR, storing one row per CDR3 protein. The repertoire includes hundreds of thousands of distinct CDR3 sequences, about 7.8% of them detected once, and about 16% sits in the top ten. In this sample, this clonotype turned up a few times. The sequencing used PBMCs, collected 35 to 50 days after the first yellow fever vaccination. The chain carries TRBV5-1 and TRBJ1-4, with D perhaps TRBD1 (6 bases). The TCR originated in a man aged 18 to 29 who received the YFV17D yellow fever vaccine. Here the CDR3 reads CASSPGQQVNEKLFF. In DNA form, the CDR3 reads TGCGCCAGCAGCCCAGGACAGCAGGTCAACGAAAAACTGTTTTTT. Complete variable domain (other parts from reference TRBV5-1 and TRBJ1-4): KAGVTQTPRYLIKTRGQQVTLSCSPISGHRSVSWYQQTPGQGLQFLFEYFSETQRNKGNFPGRFSGRQFSNSRSEMNVSTLELGDSALYLCASSPGQQVNEKLFFGSGTQLSVL.